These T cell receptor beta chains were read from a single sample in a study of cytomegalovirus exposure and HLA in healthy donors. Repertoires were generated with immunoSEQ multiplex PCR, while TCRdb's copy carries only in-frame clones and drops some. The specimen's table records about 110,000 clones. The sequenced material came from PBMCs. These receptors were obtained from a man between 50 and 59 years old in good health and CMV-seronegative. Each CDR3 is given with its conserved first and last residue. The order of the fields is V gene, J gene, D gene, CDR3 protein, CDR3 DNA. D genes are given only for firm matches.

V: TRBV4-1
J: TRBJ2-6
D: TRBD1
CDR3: CASSLRDSLSGANVLTF
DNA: TGCGCCAGCAGCCTCCGGGACAGCTTATCTGGGGCCAACGTCCTGACTTTC

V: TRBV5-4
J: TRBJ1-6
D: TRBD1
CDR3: CASSLASQGRNSPLHF
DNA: TGTGCCAGCAGCTTGGCCTCACAGGGGAGGAATTCACCCCTCCACTTT

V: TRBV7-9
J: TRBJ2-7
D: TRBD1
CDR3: CASSLVDRGYEQYF
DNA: TGTGCCAGCAGCTTAGTAGACAGGGGGTACGAGCAGTACTTC

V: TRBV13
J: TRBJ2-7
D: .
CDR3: CASSAGESYEQYF
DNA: TGTGCCAGCAGCGCAGGGGAGTCCTACGAGCAGTACTTC

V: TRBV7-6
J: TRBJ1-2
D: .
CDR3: CASSPSPGDGYTF
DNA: TGTGCCAGCAGCCCATCACCGGGGGATGGCTACACCTTC

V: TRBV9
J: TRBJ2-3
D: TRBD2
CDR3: CASSVRRGGTDTQYF
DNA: TGTGCCAGCAGCGTAAGGCGGGGGGGCACAGATACGCAGTATTTT

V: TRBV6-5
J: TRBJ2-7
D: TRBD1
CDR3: CASSYPTGQGSYEQYF
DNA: TGTGCCAGCAGTTACCCTACGGGACAGGGCTCCTACGAGCAGTACTTC

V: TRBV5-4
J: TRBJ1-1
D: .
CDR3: CASSLDRQGRSNTEAFF
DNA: TGTGCCAGCAGCTTGGACCGACAAGGGAGGTCGAACACTGAAGCTTTCTTT

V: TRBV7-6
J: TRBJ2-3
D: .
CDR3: CASSGRAYTDTQYF
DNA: TGTGCCAGCAGCGGCAGGGCCTACACAGATACGCAGTATTTT

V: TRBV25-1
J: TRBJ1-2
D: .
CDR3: CASSAGSGGYTF
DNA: TGTGCCAGCAGTGCGGGGAGCGGAGGCTACACCTTC

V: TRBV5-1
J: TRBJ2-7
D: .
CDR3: CASSPVGPEGYEQYF
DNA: TGCGCCAGCAGCCCCGTAGGACCCGAGGGCTACGAGCAGTACTTC

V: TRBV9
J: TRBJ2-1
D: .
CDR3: CASSPGYTPDNEQFF
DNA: TGTGCCAGCAGCCCCGGGTATACTCCCGACAATGAGCAGTTCTTC

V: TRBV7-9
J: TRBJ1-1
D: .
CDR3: CASSPGRVGAFF
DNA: TGTGCCAGCAGCCCGGGCAGGGTAGGGGCTTTCTTT

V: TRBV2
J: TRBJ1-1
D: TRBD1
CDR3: CASSLDRGLAFF
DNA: TGTGCCAGCAGCCTGGACAGGGGGCTTGCTTTCTTT

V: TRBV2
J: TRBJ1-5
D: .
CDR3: CASRRGRTSNQPQHF
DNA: TGTGCCAGCAGGCGGGGCCGGACTTCAAATCAGCCCCAGCATTTT

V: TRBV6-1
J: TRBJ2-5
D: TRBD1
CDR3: CASRQGLRETQYF
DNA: TGTGCCAGCAGACAGGGGCTACGAGAGACCCAGTACTTC